These 14 T cell receptor beta chains were all obtained from the same sample, sequenced in a study of blood T cells in healthy people across ages. A second PCR, run for roughly 7 to 11 cycles, used a sample-barcoded 5' primer plus a J-beta primer mix. TCRdb used MiXCR to reprocess the 5' RACE reads, holding one entry per CDR3 protein. The table has around 1,900,000 distinct CDR3 sequences, 30% to 40% seen once; the top ten hold roughly 23%. The sequencing sample was made of blood. The receptors come from a human donor in good health.

The gene calls are TRBV2 and TRBJ2-3, with D unclear. This CDR3 contains 15 residues. From germline, CDR1 is SNHLY and CDR2 FYNNEI. V was trimmed by 5 bases and J by 1 base, leaving 13 bases between them. The CDR3 nucleotides read TGTGCCAGCAGTACAAGCCGGGTTGGCACAGATACGCAGTATTTT. Its protein product is CASSTSRVGTDTQYF.

This clonotype was observed at least ten times. CDR3: CSVRETGAGYTF. As DNA, the CDR3 is TGCAGCGTCCGGGAGACAGGGGCTGGCTACACCTTC. V is TRBV29-1 and J is TRBJ1-2; 8 nucleotides agree with TRBD1. V lost 6 bases, J lost 7 bases, and 7 bases stayed unmatched. The CDR3 length is 12 residues. CDR1 is SQVTM, CDR2 ANQGSEA, per germline.

The V gene is TRBV5-5, the J gene TRBJ1-5, with D hard to call. The V gene lost 4 bases and the J gene lost 6 bases, with 17 bases spanning the gap. Germline-derived CDR1 and CDR2 are SGHKS and YYEKEE (reference sequence). This CDR3 contains 15 residues. The CDR3 sequence: CASSPVGILGQPQHF. CDR3 in DNA: TGTGCCAGCAGCCCCGTTGGGATCCTCGGTCAGCCCCAGCATTTT.

To note about this clonotype: It is likely a read error, because the conserved phenylalanine at the end of the CDR3 is missing. The rearrangement links TRBV20-1 to TRBJ2-7, with 10 bases identical to TRBD2. The length of the CDR3 is 15 residues. Germline V gene data show CDR1 as DFQATT and CDR2 as SNEGSKA (reference sequence). V gave up 3 bases and J gave up 0 bases; unmatched junction bases: 5. DNA for the CDR3: TGCAGTGCTAGTCTTAGCGGGGGGCCCTCCTACGAGCAGTACCTC. Protein product: CSASLSGGPSYEQYL.

The rearrangement links TRBV7-2 to TRBJ1-5; no clear D. This CDR3 region has 15 residues. Trimming stripped 1 base from V and 3 bases from J, with 10 bases between. CDR1 is SGHTA and CDR2 is FQGNSA in the germline V gene. The CDR3 loop is CASSLGTAFNQPQHF. The CDR3 DNA reads as TGTGCCAGCAGCTTAGGGACGGCATTCAATCAGCCCCAGCATTTT.

The sample holds a few counts of this clonotype. The chain combines TRBV5-1 with TRBJ2-1; no clear D. The V gene's germline CDR1 is SGHRS and CDR2 YFSETQ. The V and J ends lost 0 bases and 2 bases respectively, with 9 bases between them. There are 15 residues in the CDR3. CDR3 sequence: CASSLEAHPYNEQFF. DNA for the CDR3: TGCGCCAGCAGCTTGGAGGCCCACCCCTACAATGAGCAGTTCTTC.

This clonotype appeared a single time. The chain carries TRBV21-1 and TRBJ2-5; TRBD2, the table's D call, lacks a check against the DNA. TRBV21-1 is listed as a pseudogene. The CDR3 length is 16 residues. CDR3 in amino acids: CASSRLGGRGRKTQYF. In DNA, the CDR3 is TGTGCCAGCAGCAGGCTGGGAGGGAGGGGCCGGAAGACCCAGTACTTC.

The V gene is TRBV12-3 or TRBV12-4, the J gene TRBJ2-1; D is tentatively TRBD1 or TRBD2 (6 bases each). This CDR3 comprises 15 residues. V was shortened by 4 bases and J by 6 bases, with 16 bases between the two germline ends. The CDR3 sequence: CASSSNRGQVNEQFF. The CDR3 DNA reads TGTGCCAGCAGTTCCAACCGGGGGCAGGTCAATGAGCAGTTCTTC.

CDR3 nucleotides: TGCGCCAGCAGCTTGGGACAGGGAGATGTCCTGACTTTC. This translates into CASSLGQGDVLTF. The V gene is TRBV5-1, the J gene TRBJ2-6; 7 nucleotides match TRBD1. CDR3 size: 13 residues. The germline V gene encodes CDR1 SGHRS and CDR2 YFSETQ. V lost 0 bases, J lost 13 bases, and 4 bases stayed unmatched.

This clonotype has a handful of counts. The chain carries TRBV6-5 and TRBJ1-2; 7 nucleotides align to TRBD1. Germline V gives CDR1 MNHEY, CDR2 SVGAGI. The CDR3 is 13 residues long. Trimming at V came to 5 bases and at J to 5 bases, leaving 5 bases not matched to a gene. The CDR3 DNA reads as TGTGCCAGCAGTCGCGGGACAGAGTATGGCTACACCTTC. The encoded protein is CASSRGTEYGYTF.

This clonotype has a handful of counts. V and J are TRBV7-2 and TRBJ2-3, with a possible D match to TRBD1 (5 bases). The CDR3 contains 17 residues. V was cut by 1 base and J by 0 bases, with 14 bases left in between. Germline V CDR1 and CDR2: SGHTA, FQGNSA. The CDR3, as DNA: TGTGCCAGCAGCTTAGGTCTCCGACAGACAAGCACAGATACGCAGTATTTT. Translation: CASSLGLRQTSTDTQYF.

Comments on this clonotype: A much larger clone differs by one base, so this may be a read error. J is TRBJ2-1 and V is TRBV20-1, with a weak D call TRBD2 (6 bases). The germline gives CDR1 DFQATT, CDR2 SNEGSKA (reference sequence). CDR3 length equals 14 residues. The CDR3 nucleotides read TGCAGTGCTAAGGGCGGGGCTCCTGCGAATGAGCAGTGCTTC. This codes for CSAKGGAPANEQCF.

This clonotype was found a few times. The CDR3 coding sequence is TGTGCCAGCAGTTTATTCGGACTAGCGGGAACGCAAGAGACCCAGTACTTC. This encodes CASSLFGLAGTQETQYF. The chain carries TRBV28 and TRBJ2-5; 12 bases align to TRBD2. CDR3 size: 17 residues. V was pared by 1 base and J by 2 bases, with 5 bases of the junction left unmatched. The germline V gene encodes CDR1 MDHEN and CDR2 SYDVKM.

This clonotype appeared many times. In nucleotides, the CDR3 is TGCGCCAGCAGCCAAGAAACGGGGAATACGCAGTATTTT. This codes for CASSQETGNTQYF. V is TRBV4-3 and J is TRBJ2-3; D possibly corresponds to TRBD2 (5 bases). The CDR3 is made up of 13 amino acids. V dropped 0 bases and J dropped 7 bases, with 8 bases sitting between them. Germline V gene data show CDR1 as LGHNA and CDR2 as YSLEER.